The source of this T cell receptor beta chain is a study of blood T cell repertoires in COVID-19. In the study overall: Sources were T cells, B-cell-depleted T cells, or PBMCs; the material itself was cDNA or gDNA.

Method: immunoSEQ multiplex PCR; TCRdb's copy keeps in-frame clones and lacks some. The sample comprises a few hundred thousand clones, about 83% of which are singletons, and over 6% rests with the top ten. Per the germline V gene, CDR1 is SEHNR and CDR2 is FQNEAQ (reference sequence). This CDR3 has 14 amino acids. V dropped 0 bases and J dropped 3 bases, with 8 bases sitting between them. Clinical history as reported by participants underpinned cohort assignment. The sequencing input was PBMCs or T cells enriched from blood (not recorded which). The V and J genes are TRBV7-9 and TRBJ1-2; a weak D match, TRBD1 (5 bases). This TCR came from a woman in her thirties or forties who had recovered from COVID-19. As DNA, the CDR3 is TGTGCCAGCAGCTTAGCGCGGGGGGACTATGGCTACACCTTC. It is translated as CASSLARGDYGYTF.